The sequence of this T cell receptor beta chain was determined in a study of blood T cell repertoires in COVID-19. Overall study context: Samples of COVID-19 (acute and convalescent) were obtained from the United States, Italy and Spain. Sample material is recorded as cDNA or gDNA derived from T cells, B-cell-depleted T cells, or PBMCs.

CDR3 length: 18 amino acids. V was pared by 3 bases and J by 4 bases, with 16 bases of the junction left unmatched. Per germline, CDR1 MGHRA and CDR2 YSYEKL. Methods used by the authors: For nucleated cells, counts were estimated from reference gene primer amplification. TCRdb's table, derived via immunoSEQ multiplex PCR, lists solely in-frame clones and lacks some. V and J calls plus clone size are reproduced from that table; the DNA served to infer D and trimming. Of about 250,000 clones in the sample, roughly 90% were seen once. The sequence came from a man aged 25 to 40 with acute or convalescent COVID-19. The chain recombines TRBV4-1 with TRBJ1-1; 8 bases fit TRBD1. The sample was peripheral blood. CDR3 DNA: TGCGCCAGCAGCCACCCAGGGGGCGAACTCCACTGGTTCACTGAAGCTTTCTTT. Translating gives CASSHPGGELHWFTEAFF.